Shown below are 27 T cell receptor beta chains from a single sample sequenced in a study of T-cell reconstitution after alpha-beta-depleted transplantation in children (dated by TCRdb to 2015 to 2016). The sample's treatment or condition, from its label and the paper: allogeneic hematopoietic cell transplantation with graft depleted of TCRalphabeta T cells and CD19 B cells. The library was made by PCR. Reads for this sample came from an Illumina HiSeq 2500. Molecular barcoding was employed in the preparation of TCR libraries, with unique molecular identifiers being used to normalize TCRbeta repertoire quantification. TCRdb's own reprocessing of the public reads used fastp at Q25 and MiXCR and kept productive beta chains. Each entry merges the rows of one CDR3 protein and shows their most common DNA and genes. The sample table shows approximately 99,000 distinct CDR3 sequences, and around 6.4% are seen once. Clones ranked in the top ten supply approximately 25% of the sample.

This sample comprised PBMCs, mostly from graft donor cells, obtained 360 days after TCRalphabeta/CD19-depleted stem cell transplant. The receptor source for this set is a male patient aged 2-9 years who had a stem cell transplant for acute lymphoblastic leukemia, so the T cells may come from the graft donor.

This clonotype has more than one count but fewer than ten. The chain links TRBV12-3 or TRBV12-4 to TRBJ2-1; 14 nucleotides match TRBD2. The ends lost 2 bases at V and 7 bases at J; junction bases unmatched: 1. This CDR3 has 15 residues. The CDR3 DNA reads as TGTGCCAGCAGTTTAAGACTAGCGGGAGGGAATGAGCAGTTCTTC. Protein: CASSLRLAGGNEQFF.

This clonotype was counted ten times or more. This chain uses TRBV11-2 with TRBJ2-6, with unresolved D. The ends were cut back, 8 bases at V and 0 bases at J, with 11 bases in the middle. The CDR3 has 15 amino acids. Germline loops: CDR1 SGHAT, CDR2 FQNNGV. CDR3: CASGTVSSGANVLTF. CDR3 in DNA: TGTGCCAGCGGTACAGTGAGCTCTGGGGCCAACGTCCTGACTTTC.

This chain links TRBV6-1 with TRBJ2-7; TRBD2 is a possible D gene (5 bases). The CDR3 length is 16 residues. Trimming took 4 bases from V and 0 from J, leaving 16 bases between them. Germline lookup yields CDR1 MNHNS and CDR2 SASEGT. CDR3 nucleotides: TGTGCCAGCAGTGCCCTCCTAGCTCCTAGCTCCTACGAGCAGTACTTC. It is translated as CASSALLAPSSYEQYF.

This clonotype was found many times. The chain employs TRBV5-1 and TRBJ2-7, with D unclear. CDR3 length: 13 residues. The V and J ends lost 2 bases and 3 bases respectively, with 9 bases between them. Germline assignment: CDR1 SGHRS and CDR2 YFSETQ. The CDR3 spells CASSFQIDYEQYF. In nucleotides, the CDR3 is TGCGCCAGCAGCTTCCAAATCGACTACGAGCAGTACTTC.

The chain combines TRBV2 with TRBJ1-1; 8 bases fit TRBD1. V lost 6 bases and J lost 11; bases outside the gene matches: 5. CDR1 and CDR2 (germline): SNHLY, FYNNEI. The CDR3 length is 11 residues. CDR3 sequence: CASRDRVGAFF. DNA for the CDR3: TGTGCCAGCAGGGACAGGGTAGGGGCTTTCTTT.

This rearrangement joins TRBV20-1 to TRBJ1-1; 9 nucleotides line up with TRBD1. The CDR3 spans 12 residues. Germline CDR1 is DFQATT and CDR2 is SNEGSKA (reference sequence). Germline trimming cut 4 bases from V and 11 bases from J; bases unmatched to any gene: 8. In DNA form, the CDR3 reads TGCAGTGCTAAGGGGACAGGGAAAAAGGCTTTCTTT. Translating gives CSAKGTGKKAFF.

The sample holds a few counts of this clonotype. The genes are TRBV30 and TRBJ2-2; 8 bases line up with TRBD1. CDR3 length equals 14 residues. The germline CDR1 and CDR2 sequences are GTSNPN and SVGIG (reference sequence). The ends lost 3 bases at V and 5 bases at J; junction bases unmatched: 5. The CDR3 nucleotides read TGTGCCTGGAGAGGACAGGGTAAAACCGGGGAGCTGTTTTTT. Protein product: CAWRGQGKTGELFF.

This clonotype was seen repeatedly, ten times or more. This rearrangement joins TRBV28 to TRBJ1-3; D ambiguous. Germline V gene sequence: CDR1 MDHEN, CDR2 SYDVKM. The CDR3 has 14 amino acids. Trimming left V 3 bases short and J 0 bases short, with 6 bases between. CDR3 in DNA: TGTGCCAGCAGTTTCGGGTTCTCTGGAAACACCATATATTTT. Translated, it gives CASSFGFSGNTIYF.

The chain is built from TRBV7-3 and TRBJ2-6; 12 bases are a match to TRBD2. Germline lookup yields CDR1 SGHTA and CDR2 FQGTGA. J lost 2 bases, V lost 4 bases, and 6 bases had no gene match. The CDR3 sequence is 18 residues long. The CDR3 sequence: CASSSTSGRGAGANVLTF. Written as DNA, the CDR3 is TGTGCCAGCAGCTCGACTAGCGGGAGAGGGGCTGGGGCCAACGTCCTGACTTTC.

The chain recombines TRBV9 with TRBJ2-5; a possible D gene is TRBD2 (7 bases). The CDR3 runs to 16 residues. CDR1 is SGDLS, CDR2 YYNGEE, per germline. V was shortened by 4 bases and J by 5 bases, with 21 bases between the two germline ends. The DNA of the CDR3 is TGTGCCAGCAGCAAGGAGGGGGGGCCCCTACGGGAGACCCAGTACTTC. Translation: CASSKEGGPLRETQYF.

This clonotype was recorded a few times. CDR3 sequence reads: CASSQGQLLNQPQHF. The CDR3 coding sequence is TGTGCCAGCTCACAAGGACAGTTACTTAATCAGCCCCAGCATTTT. This chain connects TRBV18 to TRBJ1-5, with a possible D match to TRBD1 (6 bases). V lost 4 bases and J 4 bases, leaving 14 bases between the germline ends. The CDR3 spans 15 residues. Germline V gives CDR1 KGHSH, CDR2 LQKENI.

This clonotype was recorded many times. The gene calls are TRBV7-9 and TRBJ2-7; D assignment may be TRBD1 or TRBD2 (5 bases each). V lost 0 bases and J lost 3, with 12 bases in between. The germline V gene encodes CDR1 SEHNR and CDR2 FQNEAQ (reference sequence). CDR3 length: 15 residues. In DNA form, the CDR3 reads TGTGCCAGCAGCTTAGCCCCCTGGGACGTCTACGAGCAGTACTTC. Translating gives CASSLAPWDVYEQYF. Together with reference TRBV7-9 and TRBJ2-7, the CDR3 gives the full variable domain: DTGVSQNPRHKITKRGQNVTFRCDPISEHNRLYWYRQTLGQGPEFLTYFQNEAQLEKSRLLSDRFSAERPKGSFSTLEIQRTEQGDSAMYLCASSLAPWDVYEQYFGPGTRLTVT.

This clonotype was counted ten times or more. This chain joins TRBV4-3 and TRBJ2-3; D remains ambiguous. This CDR3 region has 15 residues. Germline lookup yields CDR1 LGHNA and CDR2 YSLEER. V lost 2 bases and J lost 0, with 9 bases in between. CDR3 sequence: CASSQQIPSTDTQYF. DNA of the CDR3: TGCGCCAGCAGCCAACAGATTCCTAGCACAGATACGCAGTATTTT.

This clonotype has a count of ten or more. The gene calls are TRBV28 and TRBJ2-1, with TRBD2 identical over 12 bases. The CDR3 loop spans 13 amino acids. The V and J ends lost 5 bases and 8 bases, in that order; junction bases with no gene match: 1. Germline V gene data show CDR1 as MDHEN and CDR2 as SYDVKM. The CDR3 DNA sequence: TGTGCCAGCAGTAGACTAGCGGGAGATGAGCAGTTCTTC. This gives the protein CASSRLAGDEQFF.

This clonotype has at least ten counts. This chain uses TRBV2 with TRBJ2-7; 8 positions agree with TRBD2. J gave up 0 bases and V 6 bases, and 10 bases lay outside the gene matches. Germline CDR1 SNHLY, CDR2 FYNNEI. This CDR3 has 16 residues. The CDR3 loop is CASRGISGESSYEQYF. CDR3 nucleotides: TGTGCCAGCAGGGGGATTAGCGGGGAAAGCTCCTACGAGCAGTACTTC.

There are many counts of this clonotype. The rearrangement joins TRBV10-3 to TRBJ2-4; tentative D call: TRBD1 (5 bases). Trimming shortened V by 4 bases and J by 5 bases, and 12 bases separated the two germline ends. The V gene's germline CDR1 is ENHRY and CDR2 SYGVKD. The CDR3 is 14 amino acids. The CDR3 protein is CAISGKDSQNIQYF. CDR3 coding DNA: TGTGCCATCAGTGGAAAAGACAGCCAAAACATTCAGTACTTC.

This clonotype was found many times. The chain has TRBV20-1 and TRBJ1-1, with no clear D. Germline values: CDR1 DFQATT, CDR2 SNEGSKA (reference sequence). V lost 0 bases, J lost 5 bases, and 13 bases lay in between. This CDR3 region has 14 residues. The DNA of the CDR3 is TGCAGTGCTAGAGACGGACTGGGTTGGACTGAAGCTTTCTTT. Its protein is CSARDGLGWTEAFF.

The V call is TRBV4-3, the J call TRBJ1-5; 8 bases line up with TRBD1. In germline, CDR1 is LGHNA, CDR2 YSLEER. The CDR3 is made up of 13 amino acids. Losses at the gene ends were 8 bases for V and 7 bases for J; bases not matched to a gene: 7. The DNA of the CDR3 is TGCGCCAGCGGAGACAGGGGAGGGCAGCCCCAGCATTTT. Its translation is CASGDRGGQPQHF.

This clonotype was observed many times. The chain combines TRBV11-3 with TRBJ2-2; D not certain. Trimming pared 0 bases from V and 4 bases from J, leaving 3 bases between. From germline, CDR1 is SGHNT and CDR2 YENEEA. This CDR3 is 13 amino acids long. CDR3 residues: CASSLEGTGELFF. In DNA, the CDR3 is TGTGCCAGCAGCTTAGAGGGCACCGGGGAGCTGTTTTTT.

This clonotype has ten or more counts. The V gene is TRBV29-1, the J gene TRBJ1-1; D might be TRBD1 (5 bases). Looked up from germline, CDR1 is SQVTM and CDR2 is ANQGSEA. This CDR3 region has 12 residues. The chain's CDR3 is CTYIRGGTEAFF. For the CDR3, the DNA is TGCACCTATATACGCGGGGGGACTGAAGCTTTCTTT.

This clonotype has a count of ten or more. The gene calls are TRBV5-8 and TRBJ2-7; the D is unclear. The CDR3 is made up of 14 amino acids. V was clipped by 3 bases and J by 1 base, with 11 bases between them. Germline-derived CDR1 and CDR2 are SGHTS and YDEGEE. This CDR3 reads CASSWAPGSYEQYF. The CDR3 bases are TGTGCCAGCAGCTGGGCCCCAGGATCCTACGAGCAGTACTTC.

Only a few counts were recorded for this clonotype. V is TRBV13 and J is TRBJ1-1; D might be TRBD1 (5 bases). The CDR3 runs to 16 residues. Germline CDR1 PRHDT, CDR2 FYEKMQ (reference sequence). V was trimmed by 4 bases and J by 1 base, leaving 16 bases between them. The CDR3: CASSSNEGVPNTEAFF. CDR3 sequence (DNA): TGTGCCAGCAGCTCTAACGAAGGGGTTCCGAACACTGAAGCTTTCTTT.

This chain joins TRBV4-2 and TRBJ1-5, with D possibly TRBD1 on 5 matching bases. The CDR3 spans 17 residues. Germline V gene data show CDR1 as LGHNA and CDR2 as YNFKEQ. V was trimmed by 0 bases and J by 2 bases, leaving 14 bases between them. This CDR3 reads CASSQEGVGVGNQPQHF. Here the CDR3 DNA reads TGTGCCAGCAGCCAAGAGGGGGTGGGGGTTGGCAATCAGCCCCAGCATTTT.

The sample holds a few counts of this clonotype. This chain connects TRBV7-9 to TRBJ1-5; no clear D. The V gene's germline CDR1 is SEHNR and CDR2 FQNEAQ (reference sequence). The V end lost 2 bases, the J end lost 2 bases, and 10 bases lay between the germline ends. The CDR3 spans 15 residues. Here the CDR3 reads CASSLTVTGNQPQHF. DNA for the CDR3: TGTGCCAGCAGCTTAACAGTGACGGGCAATCAGCCCCAGCATTTT.

This clonotype was counted ten times or more. V is TRBV28 and J is TRBJ2-7, with D perhaps given as TRBD1 or TRBD2 (6 bases each). Trimming cost V 4 bases and J 0 bases, with 13 bases left between them. The length of the CDR3 is 15 residues. Germline-derived CDR1 and CDR2 are MDHEN and SYDVKM. The CDR3 sequence: CASSSLTGASYEQYF. The DNA for the CDR3 is TGTGCCAGCAGTTCCCTTACGGGGGCCTCCTACGAGCAGTACTTC.

The chain combines TRBV20-1 with TRBJ1-6; D remains ambiguous. CDR3 length equals 16 residues. The V end was cut by 3 bases, the J end by 0 bases, with 12 bases between. Per the germline V gene, CDR1 is DFQATT and CDR2 is SNEGSKA (reference sequence). The CDR3 sequence: CSASSSFSSYNSPLHF. CDR3 bases: TGCAGTGCTAGTTCAAGTTTCTCCTCCTATAATTCACCCCTCCACTTT.

This clonotype was counted at least ten times. The gene calls are TRBV28 and TRBJ2-7; D uncertain. This CDR3 has 15 amino acids. Looked up from germline, CDR1 is MDHEN and CDR2 is SYDVKM. V was pared by 3 bases and J by 0 bases, with 12 bases between. CDR3 protein: CASSFGQALSYEQYF. CDR3 DNA sequence: TGTGCCAGCAGTTTTGGGCAGGCCCTCTCCTACGAGCAGTACTTC.